This entry lists 14 T cell receptor beta chains sequenced from one sample in a study of T cell responses to AZD1222 COVID-19 vaccine. Clones were sequenced by immunoSEQ multiplex PCR, and TCRdb holds only the in-frame ones, with some missing. Here the sample spans approximately 180,000 clones, 70% to 90% being singletons. Material: peripheral blood, obtained on day 0 of AZD1222 vaccination. These receptors were collected from an adult in good health.

This sequence joins TRBV3-1 (or the pseudogene TRBV3-2) and TRBJ2-3; 7 nucleotides agree with TRBD2. Germline assignment: CDR1 LGHDT and CDR2 YNNKEL (reference sequence). Germline trimming cut 0 bases from V and 0 bases from J; bases unmatched to any gene: 12. The CDR3 contains 19 residues. The CDR3 spells CASSQDVRVAGASTDTQYF. The DNA of the CDR3 is TGTGCCAGCAGCCAAGACGTCCGAGTAGCGGGCGCTAGCACAGATACGCAGTATTTT.

The gene calls are TRBV18 and TRBJ1-4; possible D gene TRBD1, 5 bases. CDR1 and CDR2 from the germline V gene are KGHSH and LQKENI. This CDR3 is built from 15 residues. Trimming stripped 6 bases from V and 8 bases from J, with 19 bases between. The CDR3 nucleotides read TGTGCCAGCTCTCCGGGACCGCCTCAAATGGAAAAACTGTTTTTT. This sequence encodes CASSPGPPQMEKLFF.

The rearrangement links TRBV10-3 to TRBJ2-7, with D possibly called TRBD1 or TRBD2 (7 bases each). This CDR3 spans 18 amino acids. Germline V gene lookup returns CDR1 ENHRY and CDR2 SYGVKD. V was clipped by 3 bases and J by 0 bases, with 21 bases between them. The CDR3 DNA reads TGTGCCATCAGTGAACCTAACCAGGGGGGGACACCCTCCTACGAGCAGTACTTC. Its translation: CAISEPNQGGTPSYEQYF.

The rearrangement links TRBV11-2 to TRBJ2-1, with D uncertain. Germline values: CDR1 SGHAT, CDR2 FQNNGV. The CDR3 length is 14 residues. The V gene lost 2 bases and the J gene lost 6 bases, with 11 bases spanning the gap. DNA of the CDR3: TGTGCCAGCAGCTTAACCCCGGCCTCCAATGAGCAGTTCTTC. This codes for CASSLTPASNEQFF.

This clone showed up just once. This chain joins TRBV4-3 and TRBJ2-7, with 9 positions matching TRBD2. CDR3 size: 19 residues. Losses at the gene ends were 0 bases for V and 4 bases for J; bases not matched to a gene: 16. CDR1 is LGHNA, CDR2 YSLEER, per germline. The CDR3 spells CASSQDWASGEGSSYEQYF. The CDR3 coding sequence is TGCGCCAGCAGCCAAGATTGGGCTAGCGGGGAGGGCTCTTCTTACGAGCAGTACTTC.

This clone was counted once. The chain has TRBV7-8 and TRBJ2-2, with 13 positions matching TRBD2. V was clipped by 5 bases and J by 6 bases; unmatched bases: 3. The CDR3 covers 15 residues. CDR1 SGHVS and CDR2 FQNEAQ come from the germline V gene. CDR3 in DNA: TGTGCCAGCAGCCCTACTAGCGGGGGGGCCGGGGAGCTGTTTTTT. It is translated as CASSPTSGGAGELFF.

The genes are TRBV30 and TRBJ1-6; D is ambiguous. V gave up 7 bases and J gave up 3 bases, with 10 bases separating them. CDR3 length: 13 residues. Germline loops: CDR1 GTSNPN, CDR2 SVGIG (reference sequence). This CDR3 reads CASGPYYNSPLHF. In DNA form, the CDR3 reads TGTGCCTCCGGACCGTACTATAATTCACCCCTCCACTTT. The entire variable domain, with the rest obtained from reference TRBV30 and TRBJ1-6, is as follows: SQTIHQWPATLVQPVGSPLSLECTVEGTSNPNLYWYRQAAGRGLQLLFYSVGIGQISSEVPQNLSASRPQDRQFILSSKKLLLSDSGFYLCASGPYYNSPLHFGNGTRLTVT.

The chain combines TRBV11-2 with TRBJ2-3, with 9 positions matching TRBD2. Germline V gives CDR1 SGHAT, CDR2 FQNNGV. V lost 6 bases and J lost 5; bases outside the gene matches: 9. This CDR3 is built from 15 residues. Here the CDR3 DNA reads TGTGCCAGCAGAGGGCTAGCGGGGCTGATAGATACGCAGTATTTT. Translating gives CASRGLAGLIDTQYF.

There are a few counts of this clone. V and J are TRBV9 and TRBJ2-3; no clear D gene. V lost 4 bases, J lost 3 bases, and 9 bases lay in between. CDR3 length: 13 amino acids. The V gene's germline CDR1 is SGDLS and CDR2 YYNGEE. The CDR3 DNA reads as TGTGCCAGCAGCTTCCAGAGTACAGATACGCAGTATTTT. Protein: CASSFQSTDTQYF. Supplemented by reference TRBV9 and TRBJ2-3, the full variable domain reads DSGVTQTPKHLITATGQRVTLRCSPRSGDLSVYWYQQSLDQGLQFLIQYYNGEERAKGNILERFSAQQFPDLHSELNLSSLELGDSALYFCASSFQSTDTQYFGPGTRLTVL.

The chain combines TRBV30 with TRBJ1-4; D may be TRBD1 (6 bases). The CDR3 has 15 residues. V lost 4 bases and J lost 7, with 19 bases in between. The germline V gene encodes CDR1 GTSNPN and CDR2 SVGIG (reference sequence). The CDR3 loop is CAWTQRGRGGEKLFF. The CDR3 nucleotides read TGTGCCTGGACCCAAAGGGGCAGGGGTGGTGAAAAACTGTTTTTT.

The chain is built from TRBV28 and TRBJ2-7; 7 nucleotides match TRBD1. There are 12 residues in the CDR3. V lost 6 bases to trimming and J lost 3 bases; unmatched junction nucleotides: 2. In germline, CDR1 is MDHEN, CDR2 SYDVKM. The CDR3 loop is CASRQGVYEQYF. The CDR3 bases are TGTGCCAGCAGGCAGGGGGTCTACGAGCAGTACTTC.

This clone has a single count. The chain combines TRBV7-6 with TRBJ2-1; TRBD2 agrees at 12 bases. The CDR3 sequence is 12 residues long. The V gene end was trimmed by 8 bases and the J gene end by 9 bases; junction bases not matched to a gene: 2. CDR1 and CDR2 from the germline V gene are SGHVS and FNYEAQ. The CDR3 is CASSSGGVEQFF. The CDR3, as DNA: TGTGCCAGCTCTAGCGGGGGGGTTGAGCAGTTCTTC.

The chain combines TRBV2 with TRBJ2-2; 8 bases are a match to TRBD1. There are 13 residues in the CDR3. Losses at the gene ends were 9 bases for V and 5 bases for J; bases not matched to a gene: 5. CDR1 SNHLY and CDR2 FYNNEI come from the germline V gene. The CDR3 nucleotides read TGTGCCAGGACAGGGGCCCTGACCGGGGAGCTGTTTTTT. Translating it yields CARTGALTGELFF.

This clone showed up just once. The chain combines TRBV10-3 with TRBJ1-1; D is possibly TRBD1 (5 bases). This CDR3 region has 14 residues. Germline V gene sequence: CDR1 ENHRY, CDR2 SYGVKD. The V gene lost 5 bases and the J gene lost 11 bases, with 21 bases spanning the gap. The CDR3 region is CAISPSTGVGLAFF. The CDR3 coding sequence is TGTGCCATCAGTCCCTCCACAGGAGTGGGTTTGGCTTTCTTT.